This TCR beta chain was recovered during a study of Graves' ophthalmopathy and Graves' hyperthyroidism. Study information: Before any treatment, peripheral blood was taken at the initial diagnosis.

The CDR3 sequence is 15 residues long. Looked up from germline, CDR1 is DFQATT and CDR2 is SNEGSKA (reference sequence). J lost 1 base, V lost 5 bases, and 4 bases had no gene match. Orbital computed tomography, together with clinical symptoms, serum thyroxine, TRAb and thyroid ultrasound, was used for diagnosis. This clonotype has just a few counts. The authors amplified TCR beta CDR3 regions, and they did so from RNA transcripts for repertoire sequencing. After a first-round RT-PCR with HTBI primers, a second-round multiplex PCR was run. Using its own MiXCR run on the multiplex PCR reads, TCRdb lists one record per CDR3 protein. The table shows about 380,000 distinct CDR3 sequences, with roughly 15% occurring only once.

The rearrangement joins TRBV20-1 to TRBJ2-7; 14 nucleotides agree with TRBD2. The sequence came from a young woman with stable Graves' hyperthyroidism. The sample was peripheral blood. The chain's CDR3 is CSAPRTSGGSYEQYF. CDR3 DNA: TGCAGTGCTCCTAGGACTAGCGGGGGGTCCTACGAGCAGTACTTC.